This T cell receptor (beta chain) derives from a study of beta chain features in type 1 diabetes. At the level of the study: What patients shared with healthy donors was a similar profile of age, gender and cell yields. Study-wide results and limits: All four CD4+ subsets from Type 1 diabetes patients carried moderately but significantly shorter TCRB CDR3s. The study found that naive, central memory and Treg TCRB repertoires appeared more similar in patients than in healthy donors. High TCR expression in some cells could lead to their over-representation in cDNA sequencing. The influence of HLA type on TCRB rearrangement stayed undetermined.

The CDR3 is made up of 16 amino acids. Germline V gene data show CDR1 as SGHDT and CDR2 as YYEEEE. Trimming pared 0 bases from V and 2 bases from J, leaving 13 bases between. A word on this clone: Its antigen is not known.

Expressed TCRB transcripts got sequenced, as all isolated RNA was reverse transcribed. Using immunoSEQ multiplex PCR, the repertoire was profiled, and TCRdb retains in-frame clones only, with some absent. The repertoire holds over 150,000 clones, with around 8% as singletons. The chain uses TRBV5-6 and TRBJ2-3, with D uncertain. The specimen sequenced was central memory CD4+ T cells from blood. This TCR was recovered from a woman between 40 and 50 years old with type 1 diabetes. The CDR3 sequence is CASSLARIGDTDTQYF. CDR3 coding DNA: TGTGCCAGCAGCTTGGCCCGAATAGGAGACACAGATACGCAGTATTTT.